Below, 16 T cell receptor beta chains from the same sample are listed, as sequenced in a study of blood T cells in healthy people across ages. Using a J-beta primer mix together with a sample-barcoded 5' primer, a second PCR was run for roughly 7 to 11 cycles. TCRdb independently ran MiXCR on the 5' RACE reads; one entry per CDR3 protein. The sample lists about 570,000 distinct CDR3 sequences; approximately 25% were seen once. Material: blood. The receptors stem from a woman in her seventies in good health.

CDR3 bases: TGTGCCTGGAGTGGTACTGAAAAACTGTTTTTT. Encoded protein: CAWSGTEKLFF. The chain joins TRBV30 to TRBJ1-4; the D is unclear. The CDR3 extends over 11 amino acids. V gave up 1 base and J gave up 7 bases, with 4 bases separating them. The germline V gene has CDR1 GTSNPN and CDR2 SVGIG (reference sequence).

Comment on this clonotype: A junction end diverges from the germline sequence, so it may reflect a read error. This chain uses TRBV7-2 with TRBJ2-5; TRBD1 matches 7 bases. CDR3 length equals 13 residues. Germline V gene data show CDR1 as SGHTA and CDR2 as FQGNSA. The CDR3 region is CASATGWDETQYF. CDR3 nucleotide sequence: TGCGCCAGCGCGACAGGGTGGGACGAGACCCAGTACTTC. Full variable domain (remainder filled in from reference TRBV7-2 and TRBJ2-5): GAGVSQSPSNKVTEKGKDVELRCDPISGHTALYWYRQSLGQGLEFLIYFQGNSAPDKSGLPSDRFSAERTGGSVSTLTIQRTQQEDSAVYLCASATGWDETQYFGPGTRLLVL.

The J gene is TRBJ2-5, the V gene TRBV29-1, with TRBD2 matching 10 bases. The J call may be incorrect, as the DNA end agrees better with TRBJ2-1. Germline V lookup: CDR1 SQVTM, CDR2 ANQGSEA. The CDR3 is 18 amino acids. CDR3 residues: CSVEDHSGGLERLNEQFF. The CDR3 bases are TGCAGCGTTGAAGATCATAGCGGGGGGCTCGAAAGGCTAAATGAGCAGTTCTTC.

There are a few counts of this clonotype. The chain couples TRBV30 to TRBJ1-1; D is undetermined. V lost 1 base to trimming and J lost 0 bases, with 3 bases between them. This CDR3 has 12 residues. CDR1 GTSNPN and CDR2 SVGIG come from the germline V gene (reference sequence). CDR3 in DNA: TGTGCCTGGAGTGGAGTGAACACTGAAGCTTTCTTT. It is translated as CAWSGVNTEAFF.

V is TRBV11-3 and J is TRBJ2-5; 7 positions agree with TRBD2. The ends lost 3 bases at V and 5 bases at J; junction bases unmatched: 9. The CDR3 totals 15 residues. Germline V lookup: CDR1 SGHNT, CDR2 YENEEA. The CDR3 sequence is CASSFGGSPFETQYF. DNA of the CDR3: TGTGCCAGCAGCTTCGGCGGGAGTCCTTTCGAGACCCAGTACTTC.

The V gene is TRBV6-6, the J gene TRBJ2-1; D gene ambiguous. Trimming pared 6 bases from V and 0 bases from J, leaving 12 bases between. Germline loops: CDR1 MNHNY, CDR2 SVGAGI (reference sequence). The length of the CDR3 is 15 residues. The CDR3 region has the DNA TGTGCCAGCAGGTTGGCAGAAAGCTCCTACAATGAGCAGTTCTTC. This gives the protein CASRLAESSYNEQFF.

The V call is TRBV7-2, the J call TRBJ2-5; either TRBD1 or TRBD2 may fit D (5 bases each). The CDR3 loop spans 12 amino acids. V gave up 2 bases and J gave up 11 bases, with 12 bases separating them. Per the germline V gene, CDR1 is SGHTA and CDR2 is FQGNSA. The CDR3 region has the DNA TGTGCCAGCAGCTTAAGGGGCAGGGAGCAGTACTTC. Translating it yields CASSLRGREQYF.

The chain joins TRBV20-1 to TRBJ2-1; 11 bases agree with TRBD2. Germline V gene lookup returns CDR1 DFQATT and CDR2 SNEGSKA (reference sequence). The CDR3 has 16 amino acids. The ends lost 0 bases at V and 4 bases at J; junction bases unmatched: 5. The CDR3 DNA reads TGCAGTGCTAGAGATACGGGACTAGCGGTTTACAATGAGCAGTTCTTC. It encodes CSARDTGLAVYNEQFF.

As to this clonotype: Being one base from a much bigger clone, this may be a read error. V and J are TRBV20-1 and TRBJ1-4, with TRBD1 identical over 7 bases. The CDR3 has 14 amino acids. The V gene's germline CDR1 is DFQATT and CDR2 SNEGSKA (reference sequence). The CDR3 protein is CSARDVQGGEKPFF. In DNA, the CDR3 is TGCAGTGCTAGAGATGTTCAGGGGGGTGAAAAACCGTTTTTT.

The gene calls are TRBV6-7 and TRBJ1-1; D gene unclear. TRBV6-7 is flagged as an ORF with uncertain function. V lost 2 bases to trimming and J lost 5 bases, with 30 bases between them. CDR3 length: 20 residues. The CDR3 is CASSYARGSYVGSGGTEAFF. The CDR3 DNA is TGTGCCAGCAGTTACGCCCGGGGATCCTATGTCGGCAGCGGAGGTACTGAAGCTTTCTTT.

The sample holds many counts of this clonotype. V gene TRBV10-3 combines with J gene TRBJ2-6; no definite D call. V shed 3 bases and J shed 0 bases, with 6 bases lying between them. CDR1 and CDR2 (germline): ENHRY, SYGVKD. The CDR3 runs 15 residues. In nucleotides, the CDR3 is TGTGCCATCAGTGAACGGAACTCTGGGGCCAACGTCCTGACTTTC. This sequence encodes CAISERNSGANVLTF.

The chain uses TRBV20-1 and TRBJ2-5, with D possibly matching TRBD2 (6 bases). CDR3 length equals 15 residues. In germline, CDR1 is DFQATT, CDR2 SNEGSKA (reference sequence). The V gene lost 7 bases and the J gene lost 0 bases, with 18 bases spanning the gap. CDR3 sequence: CSVGRGRAYQETQYF. In DNA form, the CDR3 reads TGCAGTGTGGGCCGGGGGAGAGCGTACCAAGAGACCCAGTACTTC.

J is TRBJ2-5 and V is TRBV5-1, with 10 bases identical to TRBD2. Trimming removed 4 bases from V and 4 bases from J; junction bases left unmatched: 4. The length of the CDR3 is 14 residues. Germline V gene sequence: CDR1 SGHRS, CDR2 YFSETQ. Written as DNA, the CDR3 is TGCGCCAGCAGCCCCACTAGCGGGACAGAGACCCAGTACTTC. Amino acid sequence: CASSPTSGTETQYF.

The chain has TRBV5-1 and TRBJ2-5; D gene unclear. The tail of the sequence fits TRBJ2-7 better, so the J call may be wrong. The CDR3 has 15 amino acids. Per germline, CDR1 SGHRS and CDR2 YFSETQ. CDR3 bases: TGCGCCAGCAGCTTGGGGGCAGGACCGACCTACGAGCAGTACTTC. This encodes CASSLGAGPTYEQYF.

This clonotype was seen a handful of times. The chain has TRBV15 and TRBJ2-2; 9 bases fit TRBD1. The CDR3 is made up of 15 amino acids. The trim removed 4 bases at V and 7 bases at J, leaving 7 bases unmatched. Germline lookup yields CDR1 LNHNV and CDR2 YYDKDF (reference sequence). CDR3 nucleotides: TGTGCCACCAGCATGAGTACAGGGGGCATCGGGGAGCTGTTTTTT. Protein sequence: CATSMSTGGIGELFF. Full variable domain (rest looked up from reference TRBV15 and TRBJ2-2): DAMVIQNPRYQVTQFGKPVTLSCSQTLNHNVMYWYQQKSSQAPKLLFHYYDKDFNNEADTPDNFQSRRPNTSFCFLDIRSPGLGDTAMYLCATSMSTGGIGELFFGEGSRLTVL.

This clonotype was counted between two and nine times. V is TRBV21-1 and J is TRBJ1-2; TRBD1, the table's D call, lacks a check against the DNA. TRBV21-1 constitutes a pseudogene. The CDR3 spans 17 residues. As DNA, the CDR3 is TGTGCCAGCAGCAAGCGACAGGCTGCCGTAGCTAACTATGGCTACACCTTC. The encoded protein is CASSKRQAAVANYGYTF.